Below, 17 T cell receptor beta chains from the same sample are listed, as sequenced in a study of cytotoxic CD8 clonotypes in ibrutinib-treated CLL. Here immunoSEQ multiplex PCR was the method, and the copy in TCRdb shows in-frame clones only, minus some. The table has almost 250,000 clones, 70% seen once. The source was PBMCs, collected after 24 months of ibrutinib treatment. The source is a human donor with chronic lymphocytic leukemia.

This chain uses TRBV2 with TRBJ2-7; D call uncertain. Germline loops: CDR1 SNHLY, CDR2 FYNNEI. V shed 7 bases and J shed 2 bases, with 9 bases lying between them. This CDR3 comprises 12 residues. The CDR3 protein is CASTNPTYEQYF. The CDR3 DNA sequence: TGTGCCAGCACTAACCCTACCTACGAGCAGTACTTC.

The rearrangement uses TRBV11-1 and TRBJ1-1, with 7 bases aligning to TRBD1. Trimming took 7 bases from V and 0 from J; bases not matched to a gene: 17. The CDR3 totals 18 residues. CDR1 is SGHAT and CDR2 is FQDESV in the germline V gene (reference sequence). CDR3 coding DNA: TGTGCCAGCACCAACGCTCAGGGGGATTCCTTAATGAACACTGAAGCTTTCTTT. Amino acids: CASTNAQGDSLMNTEAFF.

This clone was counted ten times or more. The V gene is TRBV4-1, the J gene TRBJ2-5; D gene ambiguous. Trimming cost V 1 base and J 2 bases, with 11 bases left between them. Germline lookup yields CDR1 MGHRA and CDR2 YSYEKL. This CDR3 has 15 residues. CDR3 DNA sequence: TGCGCCAGCAGCCAAGGGTTGACCGATCAAGAGACCCAGTACTTC. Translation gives CASSQGLTDQETQYF.

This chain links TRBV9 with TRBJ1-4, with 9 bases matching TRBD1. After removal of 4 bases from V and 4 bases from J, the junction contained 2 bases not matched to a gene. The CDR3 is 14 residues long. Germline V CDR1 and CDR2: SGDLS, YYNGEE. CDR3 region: CASSPGQGNEKLFF. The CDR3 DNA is TGTGCCAGCAGCCCGGGACAGGGTAATGAAAAACTGTTTTTT.

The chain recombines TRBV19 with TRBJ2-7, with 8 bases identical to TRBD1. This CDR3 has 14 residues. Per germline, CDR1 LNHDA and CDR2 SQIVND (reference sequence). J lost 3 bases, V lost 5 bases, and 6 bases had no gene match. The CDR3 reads CASSPMTGDYEQYF. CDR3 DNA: TGTGCCAGTAGTCCAATGACAGGGGACTACGAGCAGTACTTC.

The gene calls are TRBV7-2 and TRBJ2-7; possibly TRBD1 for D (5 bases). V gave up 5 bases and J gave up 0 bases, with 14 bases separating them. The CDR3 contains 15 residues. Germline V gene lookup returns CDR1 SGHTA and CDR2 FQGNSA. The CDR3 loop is CASSPHQGSSYEQYF. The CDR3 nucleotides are TGTGCCAGCAGCCCCCACCAGGGCTCCTCCTACGAGCAGTACTTC.

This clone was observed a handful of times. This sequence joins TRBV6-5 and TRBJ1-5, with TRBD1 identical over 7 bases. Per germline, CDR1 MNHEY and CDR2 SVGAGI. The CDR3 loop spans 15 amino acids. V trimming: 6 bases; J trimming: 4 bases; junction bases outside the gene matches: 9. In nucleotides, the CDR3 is TGTGCCAGCAGCCCGGGACAGCCATCAAATCAGCCCCAGCATTTT. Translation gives CASSPGQPSNQPQHF.

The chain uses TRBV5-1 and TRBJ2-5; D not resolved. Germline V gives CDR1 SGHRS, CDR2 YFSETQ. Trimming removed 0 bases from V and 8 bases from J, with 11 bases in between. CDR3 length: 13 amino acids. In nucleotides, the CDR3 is TGCGCCAGCAGCTTGGTGGCGGCAGACACCCAGTACTTC. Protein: CASSLVAADTQYF.

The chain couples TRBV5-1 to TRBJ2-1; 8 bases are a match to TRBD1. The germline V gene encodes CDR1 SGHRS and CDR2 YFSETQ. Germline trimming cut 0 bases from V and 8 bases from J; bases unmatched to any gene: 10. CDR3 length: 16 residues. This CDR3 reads CASSLGGQAAGDEQFF. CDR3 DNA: TGCGCCAGCAGCTTGGGGGGACAGGCCGCTGGGGATGAGCAGTTCTTC.

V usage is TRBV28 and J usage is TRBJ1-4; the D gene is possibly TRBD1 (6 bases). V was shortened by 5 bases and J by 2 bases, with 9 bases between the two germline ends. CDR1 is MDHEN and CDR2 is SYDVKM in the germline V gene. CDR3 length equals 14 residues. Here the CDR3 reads CASSEGGTNEKLFF. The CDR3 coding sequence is TGTGCCAGCAGTGAGGGGGGCACTAATGAAAAACTGTTTTTT.

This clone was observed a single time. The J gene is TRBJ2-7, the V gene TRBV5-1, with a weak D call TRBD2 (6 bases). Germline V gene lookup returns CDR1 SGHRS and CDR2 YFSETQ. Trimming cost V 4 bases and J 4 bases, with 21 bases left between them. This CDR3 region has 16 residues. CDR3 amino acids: CASSPRGTPSFYEQYF. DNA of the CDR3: TGCGCCAGCAGCCCTCGCGGGACCCCGTCTTTTTACGAGCAGTACTTC.

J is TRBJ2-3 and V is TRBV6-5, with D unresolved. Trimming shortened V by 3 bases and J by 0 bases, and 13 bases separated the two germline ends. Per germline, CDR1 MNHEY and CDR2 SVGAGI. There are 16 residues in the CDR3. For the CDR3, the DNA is TGTGCCAGCAGTTATCTGCGGTGGCCTAGCACAGATACGCAGTATTTT. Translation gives CASSYLRWPSTDTQYF.

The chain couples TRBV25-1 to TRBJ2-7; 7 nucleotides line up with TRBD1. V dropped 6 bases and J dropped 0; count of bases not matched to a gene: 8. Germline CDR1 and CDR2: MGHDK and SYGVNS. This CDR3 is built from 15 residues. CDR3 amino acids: CASRHGQASSYEQYF. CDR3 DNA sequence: TGTGCCAGCAGACACGGACAGGCGAGCTCCTACGAGCAGTACTTC.

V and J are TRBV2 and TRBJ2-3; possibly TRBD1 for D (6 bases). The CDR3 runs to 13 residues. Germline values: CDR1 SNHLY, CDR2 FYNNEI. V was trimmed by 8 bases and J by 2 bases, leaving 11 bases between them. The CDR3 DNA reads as TGTGCCAGCGCCGGACAGAACACAGATACGCAGTATTTT. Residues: CASAGQNTDTQYF.

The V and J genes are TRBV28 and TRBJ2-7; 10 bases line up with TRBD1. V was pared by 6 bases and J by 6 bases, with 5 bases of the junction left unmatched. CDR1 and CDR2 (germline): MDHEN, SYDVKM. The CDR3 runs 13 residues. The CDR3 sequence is CASRGQGVIEQYF. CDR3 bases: TGTGCCAGCAGAGGACAGGGGGTAATCGAGCAGTACTTC.

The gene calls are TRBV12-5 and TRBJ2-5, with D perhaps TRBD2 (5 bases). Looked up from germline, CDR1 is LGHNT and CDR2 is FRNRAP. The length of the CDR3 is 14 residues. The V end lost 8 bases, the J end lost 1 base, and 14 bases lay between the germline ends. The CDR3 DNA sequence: TGTGCTAGTTCCCCACCGGGATTCCAAGAGACCCAGTACTTC. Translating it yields CASSPPGFQETQYF.

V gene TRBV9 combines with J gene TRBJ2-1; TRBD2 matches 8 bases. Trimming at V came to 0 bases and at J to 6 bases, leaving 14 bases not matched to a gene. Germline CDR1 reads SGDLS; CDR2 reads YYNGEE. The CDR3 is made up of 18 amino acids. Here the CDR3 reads CASSVAWGEAGARNEQFF. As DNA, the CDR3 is TGTGCCAGCAGCGTAGCTTGGGGGGAAGCGGGAGCGCGCAATGAGCAGTTCTTC.